These T cell receptor beta chains were read from a single sample in a study of lymphopenia after photon versus proton radiotherapy. TCRdb keeps only in-frame clones here, not all; method: immunoSEQ multiplex PCR. The sample holds over 50,000 clones, 70% to 90% seen once. Source: peripheral blood, taken from a patient treated with photon-based radiotherapy. Receptors were obtained from a man aged 35-49 years with gastric cancer. The CDR3 runs from the conserved cysteine through the conserved F or W. A D gene is named only where the DNA matches it firmly. Some rows have no size entry. The others give once, few or many, or a class for an expanded clone.

cdr3_aa: CASSQAGGGGPTDTQYF
cdr3_nt: TGCGCCAGCAGCCAAGCCGGTGGGGGGGGCCCCACAGATACGCAGTATTTT
d_call: -
j_call: TRBJ2-3
clone_size: -
v_call: TRBV4-1

cdr3_aa: CASSVGGMNTEAFF
cdr3_nt: TGTGCCAGCAGCGTAGGAGGGATGAACACTGAAGCTTTCTTT
d_call: -
j_call: TRBJ1-1
clone_size: -
v_call: TRBV9

cdr3_aa: CASRTTGNSPLHF
cdr3_nt: TGTGCCAGCAGAACCACTGGGAATTCACCCCTCCACTTT
d_call: -
j_call: TRBJ1-6
clone_size: -
v_call: TRBV6-5

cdr3_aa: CASSAPGQQPGAFF
cdr3_nt: TGTGCCAGCAGCGCCCCGGGACAGCAGCCGGGTGCTTTCTTT
d_call: TRBD1
j_call: TRBJ1-1
clone_size: -
v_call: TRBV7-9

cdr3_aa: CASSSISGGGETYEQYF
cdr3_nt: TGTGCCAGCAGCTCGATTTCGGGGGGAGGGGAGACCTACGAGCAGTACTTC
d_call: TRBD2
j_call: TRBJ2-7
clone_size: -
v_call: TRBV7-9

cdr3_aa: CASSYRVVGGEQYF
cdr3_nt: TGTGCCAGCAGTTACAGGGTGGTGGGGGGCGAGCAGTACTTC
d_call: -
j_call: TRBJ2-7
clone_size: -
v_call: TRBV6-5

cdr3_aa: CASSLAPTNGYNEQFF
cdr3_nt: TGTGCCAGCAGCTTGGCCCCCACAAATGGCTACAATGAGCAGTTCTTC
d_call: -
j_call: TRBJ2-1
clone_size: few
v_call: TRBV7-2

cdr3_aa: CASSLSIGTGFVNYGYTF
cdr3_nt: TGTGCCAGCAGCTTATCCATAGGGACAGGATTCGTTAACTATGGCTACACCTTC
d_call: TRBD1
j_call: TRBJ1-2
clone_size: -
v_call: TRBV7-3

cdr3_aa: CASSLVVSRTGVYGYTF
cdr3_nt: TGTGCCAGCAGCTTAGTGGTTTCGAGGACAGGGGTTTATGGCTACACCTTC
d_call: TRBD1
j_call: TRBJ1-2
clone_size: -
v_call: TRBV7-8

cdr3_aa: CASRAESPLHF
cdr3_nt: TGTGCCAGCAGAGCGGAGTCACCCCTCCACTTT
d_call: -
j_call: TRBJ1-6
clone_size: few
v_call: TRBV2

cdr3_aa: CASNLRGGQTYNEQFF
cdr3_nt: TGTGCCAGCAACCTCAGAGGGGGACAGACCTACAATGAGCAGTTCTTC
d_call: TRBD1
j_call: TRBJ2-1
clone_size: -
v_call: TRBV2

cdr3_aa: CASSSQRGNSPLHF
cdr3_nt: TGTGCCAGCAGCTCACAGCGTGGGAATTCACCCCTCCACTTT
d_call: -
j_call: TRBJ1-6
clone_size: -
v_call: TRBV6-6

cdr3_aa: CASSYGQGGNTEAFF
cdr3_nt: TGCGCCAGCAGCTACGGACAGGGGGGGAACACTGAAGCTTTCTTT
d_call: TRBD1
j_call: TRBJ1-1
clone_size: -
v_call: TRBV5-1

cdr3_aa: CSVGTDSRPMNTEAFF
cdr3_nt: TGCAGCGTGGGAACAGACAGCCGACCCATGAACACTGAAGCTTTCTTT
d_call: -
j_call: TRBJ1-1
clone_size: few
v_call: TRBV29-1

cdr3_aa: CSVEGFSGEQYF
cdr3_nt: TGCAGCGTTGAAGGGTTCTCGGGCGAGCAGTACTTC
d_call: -
j_call: TRBJ2-7
clone_size: once
v_call: TRBV29-1

cdr3_aa: CASSHRLAGLNEQFF
cdr3_nt: TGTGCCAGCAGCCACCGACTAGCGGGGCTAAATGAGCAGTTCTTC
d_call: TRBD2
j_call: TRBJ2-1
clone_size: -
v_call: TRBV11-3

cdr3_aa: CASSYYIGGKYTGELFF
cdr3_nt: TGTGCCAGCAGCTATTACATTGGGGGTAAATACACCGGGGAGCTGTTTTTT
d_call: -
j_call: TRBJ2-2
clone_size: -
v_call: TRBV5-6

cdr3_aa: CASSLTDRDARNEQFF
cdr3_nt: TGTGCCAGCAGCTTAACGGACCGGGACGCTCGCAATGAGCAGTTCTTC
d_call: -
j_call: TRBJ2-1
clone_size: -
v_call: TRBV7-3

cdr3_aa: CATYQSTGVTYNEQFF
cdr3_nt: TGTGCCACCTACCAATCAACAGGGGTCACCTACAATGAGCAGTTCTTC
d_call: TRBD1
j_call: TRBJ2-1
clone_size: -
v_call: TRBV10-3

cdr3_aa: CATSRWLAKNIQYF
cdr3_nt: TGTGCCACCAGCAGGTGGCTAGCCAAAAACATTCAGTACTTC
d_call: -
j_call: TRBJ2-4
clone_size: -
v_call: TRBV15

cdr3_aa: CASSIVIAGSEQYF
cdr3_nt: TGTGCCAGCAGTATAGTGATAGCGGGCTCCGAGCAGTACTTC
d_call: TRBD2
j_call: TRBJ2-7
clone_size: -
v_call: TRBV27

cdr3_aa: CASSRQGFGNQPQHF
cdr3_nt: TGTGCCAGCAGCAGACAGGGTTTTGGCAATCAGCCCCAGCATTTT
d_call: -
j_call: TRBJ1-5
clone_size: -
v_call: TRBV21-1

cdr3_aa: CASIGSISYEQYF
cdr3_nt: TGTGCCAGCATCGGTTCTATCTCCTACGAGCAGTACTTC
d_call: -
j_call: TRBJ2-7
clone_size: -
v_call: TRBV2

cdr3_aa: CASALTPDSLYGYTF
cdr3_nt: TGTGCCAGCGCCCTAACCCCGGATTCTCTCTATGGCTACACCTTC
d_call: -
j_call: TRBJ1-2
clone_size: few
v_call: TRBV28

cdr3_aa: CASSRDSYQPQHF
cdr3_nt: TGTGCCAGCAGCCGGGACAGCTATCAGCCCCAGCATTTT
d_call: TRBD1
j_call: TRBJ1-5
clone_size: -
v_call: TRBV7-2

cdr3_aa: CASSPTGRGHLKDTEAFF
cdr3_nt: TGTGCCAGCAGCCCCACGGGCAGGGGACACCTAAAGGACACTGAAGCTTTCTTT
d_call: -
j_call: TRBJ1-1
clone_size: -
v_call: TRBV7-3

cdr3_aa: CASSSSTGGTPTDTGELFF
cdr3_nt: TGTGCCAGCAGCTCATCGACAGGAGGCACACCCACGGACACCGGGGAGCTGTTTTTT
d_call: -
j_call: TRBJ2-2
clone_size: -
v_call: TRBV5-6

cdr3_aa: CSASGGFGYTF
cdr3_nt: TGCAGTGCTAGCGGAGGGTTTGGCTACACCTTC
d_call: -
j_call: TRBJ1-2
clone_size: -
v_call: TRBV20-1

cdr3_aa: CASSFQPGQGWTEAFF
cdr3_nt: TGTGCCAGCAGCTTCCAACCGGGACAGGGGTGGACTGAAGCTTTCTTT
d_call: TRBD1
j_call: TRBJ1-1
clone_size: -
v_call: TRBV5-6

cdr3_aa: CASRVDRVREKLFF
cdr3_nt: TGTGCCAGCAGAGTTGACAGGGTGAGGGAAAAACTGTTTTTT
d_call: TRBD1
j_call: TRBJ1-4
clone_size: -
v_call: TRBV2